This is a list of T cell receptor beta chains from one sample in a study of human T cells and chemical hapten exposure. In TCRdb, the RACE reads were re-called with MiXCR into one record per CDR3 protein. The sample has some 360,000 distinct CDR3 sequences, approximately 5.1% seen once; the top ten hold around 2.6%. The sequenced sample was whole blood, obtained in connection with sensitization to the hapten diphenylcyclopropenone (DPC). The receptors stem from a woman aged 50 to 65 with alopecia areata. Some clones in this sample may be carry-over from other donors' samples. The CDR3 runs from the conserved cysteine through the conserved F or W. The D gene is left open where the match is weak. Size values are once, few and many counts, or a class for expanded clones, and some rows have none.

>TRBD1|few|TRBJ2-1|TRBV6-5
CASSRDRGDNEQFF
TGTGCCAGCAGCCGGGACAGGGGGGACAATGAGCAGTTCTTC
>TRBD2|many|TRBJ2-3|TRBV7-2
CASSQSRGGRDTQYF
TGTGCCAGCAGCCAAAGCCGGGGGGGCCGCGATACGCAGTATTTT
>.|many|TRBJ2-7|TRBV5-1
CASSLEAAYEQYF
TGCGCCAGCAGCTTGGAGGCAGCCTACGAGCAGTACTTC
>.|many|TRBJ2-5|TRBV29-1
CSASGVGGRRVETQYF
TGCAGCGCCTCTGGCGTCGGGGGTCGAAGGGTAGAGACCCAGTACTTC
>.|many|TRBJ2-4|TRBV6-1
CASSQGPNIQYF
TGTGCCAGCAGTCAGGGGCCCAACATTCAGTACTTC
>.|few|TRBJ1-4|TRBV20-1
CSASLAQGNPTNEKLFF
TGCAGTGCTAGTCTCGCGCAGGGCAATCCAACTAATGAAAAACTGTTTTTT
>TRBD1|many|TRBJ1-5|TRBV6-1
CATPGQDSNQPQHF
TGTGCCACCCCTGGACAGGATAGCAATCAGCCCCAGCATTTT
>TRBD1|few|TRBJ1-6|TRBV10-3
CAIKPVGQSALHF
TGTGCCATCAAACCAGTGGGACAGAGCGCCCTCCACTTT
>TRBD2|.|TRBJ2-3|TRBV20-1
CSAHGLAGGTYSTDTQYF
TGCAGTGCCCACGGACTAGCGGGGGGAACCTACTCCACAGATACGCAGTATTTT
>TRBD2|few|TRBJ2-3|TRBV29-1
CSADVRSGGYGTDTQYF
TGCAGCGCCGATGTTCGGAGCGGGGGGTACGGGACAGATACGCAGTATTTT
>.|.|TRBJ2-7|TRBV28
CATSWYEQYF
TGTGCCACGTCCTGGTACGAGCAGTACTTC
>TRBD2|few|TRBJ2-3|TRBV12-3/TRBV12-4
CASTTNSGGGTQYF
TGTGCCAGCACCACTAATAGCGGGGGTGGTACGCAGTATTTT
>.|few|TRBJ1-2|TRBV4-2
CASSQGQADGYTF
TGTGCCAGCAGCCAAGGGCAGGCGGATGGCTACACCTTC
>.|.|TRBJ1-1|TRBV3-1
CASSQTLGNTEAFF
TGTGCCAGCAGCCAAACCCTCGGTAACACTGAAGCTTTCTTT
>.|many|TRBJ2-1|TRBV14
CASSHPSAPAFGNEQFF
TGTGCCAGCAGCCACCCATCGGCCCCAGCCTTCGGCAATGAGCAGTTCTTC
>TRBD1|many|TRBJ1-2|TRBV7-9
CASSSGTGNYGYTF
TGTGCCAGCAGCTCCGGGACAGGGAACTATGGCTACACCTTC
>TRBD2|few|TRBJ2-3|TRBV7-8
CASSLEVAGEEDTQYF
TGTGCCAGCAGCTTAGAGGTAGCGGGGGAAGAAGATACGCAGTATTTT
>.|few|TRBJ1-3|TRBV6-2/TRBV6-3
CASSETGSASGNTIYF
TGTGCCAGCAGTGAAACAGGTTCTGCGTCTGGAAACACCATATATTTT
>TRBD2|.|TRBJ2-1|TRBV5-1
CASRASGGHNEQFF
TGCGCCAGCAGGGCTAGCGGGGGGCACAATGAGCAGTTCTTC
>TRBD2|many|TRBJ2-1|TRBV20-1
CSARDPGLAGPYNEQFF
TGCAGTGCTAGAGATCCTGGACTAGCGGGGCCGTACAATGAGCAGTTCTTC
>TRBD2|many|TRBJ2-3|TRBV24-1
CATSDAWTSGRPQYF
TGTGCCACCAGTGACGCATGGACTAGCGGGAGACCGCAGTATTTT
>TRBD2|few|TRBJ2-3|TRBV2
CASSELAGGLTDTQYF
TGTGCCAGCAGTGAACTAGCGGGGGGCCTCACAGATACGCAGTATTTT
>TRBD1|few|TRBJ2-7|TRBV10-3
CAIRRTGSYEQYF
TGTGCCATCAGGAGGACAGGATCCTACGAGCAGTACTTC
>.|few|TRBJ2-7|TRBV2
CASSVTRDYEQYF
TGTGCCAGCAGTGTAACCAGGGATTACGAGCAGTACTTC
>TRBD1|few|TRBJ2-6|TRBV5-4
CASSFRDRLSGANVLTF
TGTGCCAGCAGCTTCCGGGACAGGCTCTCTGGGGCCAACGTCCTGACTTTC
>.|few|TRBJ2-7|TRBV5-1
CASSLLRGGYEQYF
TGCGCCAGCAGCTTGCTAAGGGGCGGCTACGAGCAGTACTTC
>.|.|TRBJ1-1|TRBV2
CASSVLEAFF
TGTGCCAGCAGTGTGCTTGAAGCTTTCTTT
>.|many|TRBJ2-6|TRBV5-6
CASSLAYNFSGANVLTF
TGTGCCAGCAGCTTGGCCTATAATTTCTCTGGGGCCAACGTCCTGACTTTC
>TRBD2|many|TRBJ2-2|TRBV24-1
CATSDFNRLAPVELFF
TGTGCCACCAGTGATTTTAATCGACTAGCGCCGGTGGAGCTGTTTTTT
>.|many|TRBJ1-1|TRBV10-2
CASSQPGREAFF
TGCGCCAGCAGTCAGCCGGGACGGGAAGCTTTCTTT
>.|.|TRBJ1-2|TRBV6-5
CASSYSQSFNYGYTF
TGTGCCAGCAGTTACTCTCAGAGTTTTAACTATGGCTACACCTTC
>.|many|TRBJ1-2|TRBV12-3/TRBV12-4
CASRTTGNGYTF
TGTGCCAGCAGGACGACAGGAAATGGCTACACCTTC
>.|.|TRBJ2-1|TRBV7-2
CASSVNNYNEQFF
TGTGCCAGCAGCGTTAACAACTACAATGAGCAGTTCTTC
>.|many|TRBJ1-1|TRBV29-1
CSARQSTEAFF
TGCAGCGCCAGACAGAGCACTGAAGCTTTCTTT
>TRBD1|many|TRBJ1-4|TRBV6-5
CASSRRQGREKLFF
TGTGCCAGCAGTCGCCGACAGGGACGCGAAAAACTGTTTTTT
>.|few|TRBJ1-2|TRBV11-2
CASSLGVTDGYTF
TGTGCCAGCAGCTTAGGAGTGACGGATGGCTACACCTTC
>TRBD2|.|TRBJ2-7|TRBV6-5
CASSYSGTSGPYEQYF
TGTGCCAGCAGTTACTCCGGGACTAGCGGGCCCTACGAGCAGTACTTC
>TRBD2|few|TRBJ2-3|TRBV5-6
CASSLEVAGGRDTQYF
TGTGCCAGCAGCTTGGAAGTCGCGGGAGGCCGGGATACGCAGTATTTT
>TRBD2|few|TRBJ2-3|TRBV27
CASSFSGGRTDTQYF
TGTGCCAGCAGTTTTAGCGGGGGGAGGACAGATACGCAGTATTTT
>.|.|TRBJ2-3|TRBV10-3
CAISEEEGSQYF
TGTGCCATCAGTGAGGAGGAGGGTTCGCAGTATTTT
>TRBD1|.|TRBJ2-7|TRBV20-1
CSAASGTASYEQYF
TGCAGTGCTGCCTCCGGGACAGCCTCCTACGAGCAGTACTTC
>.|.|TRBJ1-1|TRBV7-3
CASSHAAGTEAFF
TGTGCCAGCAGCCACGCGGCTGGCACTGAAGCTTTCTTT
>TRBD2|many|TRBJ2-5|TRBV3-1
CASSQDGREETQYF
TGTGCCAGCAGCCAAGACGGGAGGGAAGAGACCCAGTACTTC
>.|many|TRBJ1-5|TRBV5-1
CASSLEGVQPQHF
TGTGCCAGCAGTTTAGAGGGCGTCCAGCCCCAGCATTTT
>.|few|TRBJ1-2|TRBV3-1
CASSHRQGMGTTNYGYTF
TGTGCCAGCAGCCACCGCCAGGGGATGGGGACTACTAACTATGGCTACACCTTC
>.|few|TRBJ1-1|TRBV12-3/TRBV12-4
CASEGRDAEAFF
TGTGCCAGCGAGGGTCGGGATGCTGAAGCTTTCTTT
>TRBD2|many|TRBJ2-3|TRBV29-1
CSVGLAGGPDTQYF
TGCAGCGTTGGACTAGCGGGAGGGCCCGATACGCAGTATTTT
>TRBD2|many|TRBJ2-1|TRBV6-2/TRBV6-3
CASSRPGLAGGEQFF
TGTGCCAGCAGCCGACCGGGACTAGCGGGAGGTGAGCAGTTCTTC
>.|.|TRBJ2-7|TRBV12-3/TRBV12-4
CASASGTAAYEQYF
TGTGCCAGCGCAAGCGGAACGGCGGCCTACGAGCAGTACTTC
>TRBD1|many|TRBJ2-7|TRBV12-5
CASGLTLPGQGGEQYF
TGTGCTAGTGGTTTAACCCTGCCGGGACAGGGGGGCGAGCAGTACTTC
>.|.|TRBJ1-4|TRBV21-1
CASTPGESSDEKLFF
TGTGCCAGCACCCCCGGGGAATCCTCTGATGAAAAACTGTTTTTT
>TRBD1|many|TRBJ1-2|TRBV9
CASSVEGGSPSRNYGYTF
TGTGCCAGCAGCGTAGAAGGGGGCTCACCCTCCCGTAACTATGGCTACACCTTC